Shown below are 17 T cell receptor beta chains from a single sample sequenced in a study of cytomegalovirus exposure and HLA in healthy donors. The table came from immunoSEQ multiplex PCR; TCRdb's copy has only in-frame clones and leaves some out. The table records roughly 140,000 clones, 85% to 90% of them present only once. Sequencing was done on a sample of PBMCs. The receptor set was obtained from a young woman in good health and CMV-seropositive.

The chain is built from TRBV6-1 and TRBJ2-1, with D perhaps matching TRBD1 (6 bases). The V end lost 6 bases, the J end lost 5 bases, and 8 bases lay between the germline ends. The CDR3 contains 12 residues. Germline V CDR1 and CDR2: MNHNS, SASEGT. CDR3 amino acids: CASSRQDNEQFF. The CDR3 nucleotides are TGTGCCAGCAGCAGACAGGACAATGAGCAGTTCTTC.

The chain has TRBV27 and TRBJ1-5; possible D gene TRBD1, 5 bases. CDR1 and CDR2 from the germline V gene are MNHEY and SMNVEV (reference sequence). The length of the CDR3 is 17 residues. Trimming took 5 bases from V and 1 from J, leaving 18 bases between them. Here the CDR3 DNA reads TGTGCCAGCAGTCCCTGGACAACCCGATCGAGCAATCAGCCCCAGCATTTT. It yields the protein CASSPWTTRSSNQPQHF.

The chain carries TRBV30 and TRBJ1-5, with 7 bases matching TRBD1. The CDR3 covers 15 residues. Germline CDR1 is GTSNPN and CDR2 is SVGIG (reference sequence). V lost 0 bases to trimming and J lost 9 bases; unmatched junction nucleotides: 11. CDR3 in DNA: TGTGCCTGGAGTGTACGGGAGGGGGCGAAAGGGCCCCAGCATTTT. Its protein product is CAWSVREGAKGPQHF. Together with reference TRBV30 and TRBJ1-5, the CDR3 gives the full variable domain: SQTIHQWPATLVQPVGSPLSLECTVEGTSNPNLYWYRQAAGRGLQLLFYSVGIGQISSEVPQNLSASRPQDRQFILSSKKLLLSDSGFYLCAWSVREGAKGPQHFGDGTRLSIL.

J is TRBJ2-1 and V is TRBV5-1; tentatively, D is TRBD2 (6 bases). The CDR3 totals 13 residues. V lost 3 bases to trimming and J lost 8 bases, with 12 bases between them. CDR1 is SGHRS, CDR2 YFSETQ, per germline. This chain's CDR3 is CASSWLREDEQFF. DNA for the CDR3: TGCGCCAGCAGCTGGCTGAGGGAGGATGAGCAGTTCTTC.

The rearrangement uses TRBV27 and TRBJ2-1; TRBD2 matches 10 bases. The trim removed 2 bases at V and 6 bases at J, leaving 7 bases unmatched. The CDR3 loop spans 16 amino acids. In germline, CDR1 is MNHEY, CDR2 SMNVEV (reference sequence). CDR3 bases: TGTGCCAGCAGTTTAAGGGGGACTAGCGATTTCAATGAGCAGTTCTTC. Its protein product is CASSLRGTSDFNEQFF.

This clone occurred once. The J gene is TRBJ2-7, the V gene TRBV7-2; tentatively, D is TRBD2 (7 bases). Trimming took 0 bases from V and 4 from J, leaving 16 bases between them. Germline V gives CDR1 SGHTA, CDR2 FQGNSA. The CDR3 has 16 residues. The CDR3 here is CASSLAMGGRGYEQYF. DNA for the CDR3: TGTGCCAGCAGCTTAGCGATGGGGGGGCGCGGGTACGAGCAGTACTTC. Drawing the rest from reference TRBV7-2 and TRBJ2-7, the complete variable domain is GAGVSQSPSNKVTEKGKDVELRCDPISGHTALYWYRQSLGQGLEFLIYFQGNSAPDKSGLPSDRFSAERTGGSVSTLTIQRTQQEDSAVYLCASSLAMGGRGYEQYFGPGTRLTVT.

The chain joins TRBV30 to TRBJ2-7; the match to TRBD2 covers 11 bases. Germline V gene sequence: CDR1 GTSNPN, CDR2 SVGIG (reference sequence). V lost 0 bases and J lost 0; bases outside the gene matches: 7. This CDR3 has 17 amino acids. CDR3 sequence (DNA): TGTGCCTGGAGTGTAACGAGGACTAGCGGGTACTCCTACGAGCAGTACTTC. It encodes CAWSVTRTSGYSYEQYF. Together with reference TRBV30 and TRBJ2-7, the CDR3 gives the full variable domain: SQTIHQWPATLVQPVGSPLSLECTVEGTSNPNLYWYRQAAGRGLQLLFYSVGIGQISSEVPQNLSASRPQDRQFILSSKKLLLSDSGFYLCAWSVTRTSGYSYEQYFGPGTRLTVT.

This chain uses TRBV5-1 with TRBJ2-1; 15 nucleotides align to TRBD2. With V trimmed by 4 bases and J by 0 bases, 5 bases remained unmatched. Germline assignment: CDR1 SGHRS and CDR2 YFSETQ. The CDR3 spans 18 residues. The CDR3 spells CASSRRTSGRGSYNEQFF. The CDR3 nucleotides are TGCGCCAGCAGCCGCCGGACTAGCGGGAGGGGCTCCTACAATGAGCAGTTCTTC.

This clone was seen a few times. This rearrangement joins TRBV7-2 to TRBJ1-2, with D unresolved. This CDR3 is 16 amino acids long. CDR1 and CDR2 from the germline V gene are SGHTA and FQGNSA. V lost 7 bases to trimming and J lost 4 bases, with 22 bases between them. The CDR3 DNA sequence: TGTGCCAGCACCCGTACGGCGGTCCTGTCTATCTATGGCTACACCTTC. Protein: CASTRTAVLSIYGYTF.

V usage is TRBV5-1 and J usage is TRBJ2-3; 9 bases match TRBD2. V trimming: 0 bases; J trimming: 4 bases; junction bases outside the gene matches: 6. Germline-derived CDR1 and CDR2 are SGHRS and YFSETQ. The CDR3 contains 16 residues. Written as DNA, the CDR3 is TGCGCCAGCAGCTTGGTTGCGGGAGGGAGGGCAGATACGCAGTATTTT. It codes for CASSLVAGGRADTQYF.

The chain uses TRBV18 and TRBJ2-1, with a weak D call TRBD1 (6 bases). The CDR3 totals 16 residues. V gave up 4 bases and J gave up 0 bases, with 13 bases separating them. Germline CDR1 KGHSH, CDR2 LQKENI. CDR3 protein: CASSRRQASSYNEQFF. The CDR3 DNA sequence: TGTGCCAGCTCACGCCGACAGGCGAGCTCCTACAATGAGCAGTTCTTC.

This sequence joins TRBV2 and TRBJ2-7; 7 bases are a match to TRBD2. CDR3 size: 14 residues. The germline V gene encodes CDR1 SNHLY and CDR2 FYNNEI. The junction had 12 bases not matched to a gene; V was cut back by 6 bases and J by 7 bases. CDR3 coding DNA: TGTGCCAGCAGGGGGCTTCTAGCGGAGGCGGAGCAGTACTTC. It codes for CASRGLLAEAEQYF.

The chain couples TRBV5-3 to TRBJ2-4, with 8 bases lining up with TRBD2. TRBV5-3 is an ORF, with its function uncertain. The CDR3 loop spans 14 amino acids. Trimming took 6 bases from V and 7 from J; bases not matched to a gene: 9. For the CDR3, the DNA is TGTGCCAGAACCCCGGGACTAGGCAGGAACATTCAGTACTTC. Protein: CARTPGLGRNIQYF.

V and J are TRBV30 and TRBJ2-1, with 14 bases lining up with TRBD2. Germline V gives CDR1 GTSNPN, CDR2 SVGIG (reference sequence). The V gene end was trimmed by 2 bases and the J gene end by 8 bases; junction bases not matched to a gene: 5. The CDR3 runs 15 residues. CDR3 region: CAWSRTSGRIDEQFF. CDR3 nucleotides: TGTGCCTGGAGTAGGACTAGCGGGAGGATAGATGAGCAGTTCTTC.

V usage is TRBV11-1 and J usage is TRBJ1-4; a weak D match, TRBD1 (5 bases). The CDR3 contains 16 residues. The V and J ends lost 6 bases and 0 bases respectively, with 14 bases between them. CDR1 SGHAT and CDR2 FQDESV come from the germline V gene (reference sequence). The CDR3 reads CASSRTRTSTNEKLFF. CDR3 sequence (DNA): TGTGCCAGCAGTCGTACGCGGACATCAACTAATGAAAAACTGTTTTTT.

The chain has TRBV5-1 and TRBJ1-2, with a possible D match to TRBD1 (5 bases). Between the trimmed V and J ends, which lost 0 bases and 5 bases, there was a span of 11 bases. This CDR3 has 14 amino acids. Germline V gene sequence: CDR1 SGHRS, CDR2 YFSETQ. The CDR3, as DNA: TGCGCCAGCAGCTTGGTGGGGGGAGCATATGGCTACACCTTC. This translates into CASSLVGGAYGYTF.

This clone was observed once. J is TRBJ2-1 and V is TRBV29-1; TRBD1 is a possible D gene (5 bases). The CDR3 runs 11 residues. V dropped 4 bases and J dropped 10 bases, with 11 bases sitting between them. Germline CDR1 and CDR2: SQVTM and ANQGSEA. This CDR3 reads CSVAGFWEQFF. The CDR3, as DNA: TGCAGCGTTGCAGGGTTTTGGGAGCAGTTCTTC.